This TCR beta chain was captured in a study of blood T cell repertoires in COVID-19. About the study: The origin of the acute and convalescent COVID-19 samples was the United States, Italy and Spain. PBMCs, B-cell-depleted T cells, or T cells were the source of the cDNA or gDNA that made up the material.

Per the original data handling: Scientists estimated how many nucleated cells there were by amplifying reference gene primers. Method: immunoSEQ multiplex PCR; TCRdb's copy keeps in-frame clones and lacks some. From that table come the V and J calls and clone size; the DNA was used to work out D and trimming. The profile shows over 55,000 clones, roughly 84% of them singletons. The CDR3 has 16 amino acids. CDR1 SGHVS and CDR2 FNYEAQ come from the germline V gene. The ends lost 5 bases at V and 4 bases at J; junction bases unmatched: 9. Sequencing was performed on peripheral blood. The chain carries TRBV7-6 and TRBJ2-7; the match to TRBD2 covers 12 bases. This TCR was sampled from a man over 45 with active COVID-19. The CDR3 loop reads CASSHGQGLAGYEQYF. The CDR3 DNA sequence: TGTGCCAGCAGCCATGGCCAGGGACTAGCGGGTTACGAGCAGTACTTC.